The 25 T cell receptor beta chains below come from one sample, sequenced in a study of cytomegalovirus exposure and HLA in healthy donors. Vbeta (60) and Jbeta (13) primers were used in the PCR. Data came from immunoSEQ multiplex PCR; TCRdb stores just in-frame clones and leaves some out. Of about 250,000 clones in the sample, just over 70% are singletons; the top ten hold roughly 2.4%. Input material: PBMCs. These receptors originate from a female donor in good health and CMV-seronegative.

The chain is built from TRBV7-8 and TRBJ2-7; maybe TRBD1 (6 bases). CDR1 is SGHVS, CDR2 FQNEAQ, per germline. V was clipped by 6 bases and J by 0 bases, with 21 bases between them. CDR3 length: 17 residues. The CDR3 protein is CASRLEGSRDNSYEQYF. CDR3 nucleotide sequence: TGTGCCAGCAGACTAGAGGGTAGCCGGGACAACTCCTACGAGCAGTACTTC.

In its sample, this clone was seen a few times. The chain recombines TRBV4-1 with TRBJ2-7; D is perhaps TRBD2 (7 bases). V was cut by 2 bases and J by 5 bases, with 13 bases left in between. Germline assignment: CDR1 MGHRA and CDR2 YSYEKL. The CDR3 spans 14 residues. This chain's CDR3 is CASSQLGGPNEQYF. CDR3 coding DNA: TGCGCCAGCAGCCAACTGGGGGGGCCTAACGAGCAGTACTTC.

CDR3 coding DNA: TGTGCCAGCAGTTCCAGCGGCCTGAGCACTGAAGCTTTCTTT. Its translation: CASSSSGLSTEAFF. This chain connects TRBV27 to TRBJ1-1; no clear D. The CDR3 loop spans 14 amino acids. Germline values: CDR1 MNHEY, CDR2 SMNVEV (reference sequence). The V gene lost 4 bases and the J gene lost 4 bases, with 13 bases spanning the gap.

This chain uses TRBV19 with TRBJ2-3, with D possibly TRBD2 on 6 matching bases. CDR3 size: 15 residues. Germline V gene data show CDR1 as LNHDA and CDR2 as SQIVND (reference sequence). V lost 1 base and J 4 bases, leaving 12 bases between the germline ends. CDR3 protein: CASSIVRDLADTQYF. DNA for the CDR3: TGTGCCAGTAGTATAGTGCGGGATCTCGCAGATACGCAGTATTTT.

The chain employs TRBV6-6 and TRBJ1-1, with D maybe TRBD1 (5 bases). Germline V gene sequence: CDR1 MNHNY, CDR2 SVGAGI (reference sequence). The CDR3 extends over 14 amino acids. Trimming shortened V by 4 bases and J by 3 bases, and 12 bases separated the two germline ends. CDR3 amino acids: CASSLRGPDTEAFF. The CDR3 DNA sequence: TGTGCCAGCAGTTTAAGGGGCCCCGACACTGAAGCTTTCTTT.

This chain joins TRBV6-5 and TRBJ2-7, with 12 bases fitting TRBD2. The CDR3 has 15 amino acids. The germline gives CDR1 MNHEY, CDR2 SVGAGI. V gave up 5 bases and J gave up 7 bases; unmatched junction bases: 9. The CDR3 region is CASSPRTSGIGEQYF. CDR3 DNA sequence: TGTGCCAGCAGTCCTCGGACTAGCGGGATCGGGGAGCAGTACTTC.

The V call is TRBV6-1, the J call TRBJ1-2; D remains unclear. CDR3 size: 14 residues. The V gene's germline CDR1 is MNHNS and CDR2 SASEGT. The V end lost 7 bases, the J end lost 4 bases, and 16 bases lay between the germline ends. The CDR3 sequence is CASTYRGLTYGYTF. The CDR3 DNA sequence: TGTGCCAGCACTTACCGCGGCCTAACCTATGGCTACACCTTC.

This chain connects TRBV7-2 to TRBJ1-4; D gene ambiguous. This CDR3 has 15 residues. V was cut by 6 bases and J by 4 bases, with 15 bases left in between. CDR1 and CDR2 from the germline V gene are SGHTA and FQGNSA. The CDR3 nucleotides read TGTGCCAGCAGTCTACCCGGCGGGTTTAATGAAAAACTGTTTTTT. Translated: CASSLPGGFNEKLFF.

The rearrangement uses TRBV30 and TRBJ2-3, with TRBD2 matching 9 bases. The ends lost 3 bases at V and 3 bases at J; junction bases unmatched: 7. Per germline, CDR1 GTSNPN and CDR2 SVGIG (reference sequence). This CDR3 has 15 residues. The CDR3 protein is CAWSVSGSRTDTQYF. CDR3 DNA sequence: TGTGCCTGGAGCGTTAGCGGGAGTAGAACAGATACGCAGTATTTT.

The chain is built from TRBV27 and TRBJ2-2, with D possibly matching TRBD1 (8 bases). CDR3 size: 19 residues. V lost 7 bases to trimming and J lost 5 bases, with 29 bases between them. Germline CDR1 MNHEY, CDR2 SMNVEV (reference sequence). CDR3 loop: CASTTGGGDLARWTGELFF. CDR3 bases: TGTGCCAGCACCACAGGGGGAGGGGACCTAGCCCGATGGACCGGGGAGCTGTTTTTT.

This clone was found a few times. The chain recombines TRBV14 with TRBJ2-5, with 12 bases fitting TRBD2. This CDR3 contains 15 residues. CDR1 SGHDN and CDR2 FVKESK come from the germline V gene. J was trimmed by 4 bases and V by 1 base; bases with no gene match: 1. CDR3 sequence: CASSQGLAGAETQYF. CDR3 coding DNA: TGTGCCAGCAGCCAAGGACTAGCGGGAGCAGAGACCCAGTACTTC.

The CDR3 coding sequence is TGTGCCAGCAATGAGGCAGATACGCAGTATTTT. As protein: CASNEADTQYF. This chain connects TRBV28 to TRBJ2-3; D gene uncertain. Looked up from germline, CDR1 is MDHEN and CDR2 is SYDVKM. The CDR3 is 11 amino acids. Trimming cost V 7 bases and J 4 bases, with 6 bases left between them. The complete variable domain, with remaining parts taken from reference TRBV28 and TRBJ2-3, reads DVKVTQSSRYLVKRTGEKVFLECVQDMDHENMFWYRQDPGLGLRLIYFSYDVKMKEKGDIPEGYSVSREKKERFSLILESASTNQTSMYLCASNEADTQYFGPGTRLTVL.

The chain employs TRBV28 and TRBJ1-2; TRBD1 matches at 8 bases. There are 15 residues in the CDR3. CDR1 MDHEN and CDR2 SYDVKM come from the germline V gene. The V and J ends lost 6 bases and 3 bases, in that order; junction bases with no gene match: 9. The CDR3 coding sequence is TGTGCCAGCAGGCCCAGGGGGCTCAGTTACTATGGCTACACCTTC. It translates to CASRPRGLSYYGYTF.

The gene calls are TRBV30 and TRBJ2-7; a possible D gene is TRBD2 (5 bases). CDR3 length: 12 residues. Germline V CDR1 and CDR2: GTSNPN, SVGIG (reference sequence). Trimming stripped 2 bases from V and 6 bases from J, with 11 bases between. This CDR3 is CAWSRDLGEQYF. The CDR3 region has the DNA TGTGCCTGGAGTCGGGATCTGGGCGAGCAGTACTTC.

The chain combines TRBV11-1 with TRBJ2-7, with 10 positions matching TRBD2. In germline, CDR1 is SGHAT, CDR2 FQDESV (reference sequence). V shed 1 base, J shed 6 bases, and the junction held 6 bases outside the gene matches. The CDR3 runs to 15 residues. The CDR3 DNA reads TGTGCCAGCAGCTTAGTGGCTAGCGGGAGATCCGAGCAGTACTTC. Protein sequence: CASSLVASGRSEQYF.

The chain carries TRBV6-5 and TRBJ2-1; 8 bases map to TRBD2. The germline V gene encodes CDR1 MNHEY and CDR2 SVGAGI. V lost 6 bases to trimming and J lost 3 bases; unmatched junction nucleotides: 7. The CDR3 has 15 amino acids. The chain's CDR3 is CASSLTGTSYNEQFF. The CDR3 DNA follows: TGTGCCAGCAGCTTAACCGGGACTAGCTACAATGAGCAGTTCTTC.

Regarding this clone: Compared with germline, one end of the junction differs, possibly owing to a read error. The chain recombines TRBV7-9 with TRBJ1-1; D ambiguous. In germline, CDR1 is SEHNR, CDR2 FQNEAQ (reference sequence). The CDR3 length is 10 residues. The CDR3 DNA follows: TGTTCCAGCAGCTTCGCTGAAGCTTTCTTT. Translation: CSSSFAEAFF.

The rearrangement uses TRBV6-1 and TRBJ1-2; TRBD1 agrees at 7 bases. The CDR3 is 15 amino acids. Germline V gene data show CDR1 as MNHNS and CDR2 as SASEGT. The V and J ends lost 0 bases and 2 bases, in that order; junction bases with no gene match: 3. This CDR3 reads CASSEAGTVNYGYTF. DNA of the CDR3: TGTGCCAGCAGTGAAGCCGGGACAGTGAACTATGGCTACACCTTC.

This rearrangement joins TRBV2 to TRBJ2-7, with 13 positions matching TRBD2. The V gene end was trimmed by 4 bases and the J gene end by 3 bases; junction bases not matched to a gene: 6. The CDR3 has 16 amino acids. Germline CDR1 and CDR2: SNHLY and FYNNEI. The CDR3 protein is CASSGTSGSSNYEQYF. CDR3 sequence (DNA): TGTGCCAGCAGTGGGACTAGCGGGAGTTCAAACTACGAGCAGTACTTC.

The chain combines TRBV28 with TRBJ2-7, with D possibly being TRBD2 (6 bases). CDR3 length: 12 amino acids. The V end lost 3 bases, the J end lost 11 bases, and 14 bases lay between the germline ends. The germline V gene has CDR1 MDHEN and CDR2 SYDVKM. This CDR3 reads CASSFRGAREYF. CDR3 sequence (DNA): TGTGCCAGCAGTTTCCGCGGGGCCAGGGAGTACTTC.

CDR3 nucleotide sequence: TGTGCCAGCAGTGGGAAGGCAGGTCTACACTATGGCTACACCTTC. It codes for CASSGKAGLHYGYTF. This chain connects TRBV25-1 to TRBJ1-2, with D uncertain. Deletions cut 4 bases from V and 3 bases from J, with 15 bases between. The CDR3 runs to 15 residues. The germline V gene encodes CDR1 MGHDK and CDR2 SYGVNS.

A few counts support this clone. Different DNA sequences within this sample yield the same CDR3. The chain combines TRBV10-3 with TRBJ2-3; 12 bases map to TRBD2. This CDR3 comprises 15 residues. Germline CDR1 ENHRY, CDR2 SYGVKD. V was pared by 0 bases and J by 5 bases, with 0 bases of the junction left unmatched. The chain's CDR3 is CAISESGLAGDTQYF. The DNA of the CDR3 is TGTGCCATCAGTGAGTCGGGACTAGCGGGAGATACGCAGTATTTT.

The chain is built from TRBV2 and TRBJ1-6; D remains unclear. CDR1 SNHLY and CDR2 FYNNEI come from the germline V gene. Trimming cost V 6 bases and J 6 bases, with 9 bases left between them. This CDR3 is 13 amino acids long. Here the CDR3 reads CASRQILNSPLHF. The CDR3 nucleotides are TGTGCCAGCAGACAGATCCTTAATTCACCCCTCCACTTT.

CDR3 amino acids: CASSPPVQILGYGYTF. CDR3 nucleotide sequence: TGTGCCAGCTCACCACCCGTGCAGATACTAGGCTATGGCTACACCTTC. The J gene is TRBJ1-2, the V gene TRBV18; the D is unclear. Germline lookup yields CDR1 KGHSH and CDR2 LQKENI. This CDR3 has 16 residues. V was pared by 0 bases and J by 4 bases, with 15 bases between.

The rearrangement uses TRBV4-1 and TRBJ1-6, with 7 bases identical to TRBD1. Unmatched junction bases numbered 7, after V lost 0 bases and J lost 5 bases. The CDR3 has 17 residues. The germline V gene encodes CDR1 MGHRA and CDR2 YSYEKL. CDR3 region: CASSQDPTGTDNSPLHF. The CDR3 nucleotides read TGCGCCAGCAGCCAAGATCCGACAGGGACCGATAATTCACCCCTCCACTTT.